The rows below give T cell receptor beta chains drawn from one sample of a study of brain T cells in children with intractable seizures. The method was immunoSEQ multiplex PCR; TCRdb's version includes in-frame clones alone and lacks a portion of them. The repertoire consists of about 2,500 clones, with roughly four fifths occurring once and the leading ten covering over 9%. The input for sequencing was resected brain tissue, taken at surgery. The receptors derive from a boy in the first two years of life with hemimegalencephaly and intractable seizures. Each CDR3 is given with its conserved first and last residue. The D gene is left open where the match is weak.

V	J	D	length	DNA	CDR3
TRBV7-8	TRBJ2-7	TRBD2	20	TGTGCCAGCAGCTTAGTGGGGATGGAGCTAGCGGGGTCCCCCTCCTACGAGCAGTACTTC	CASSLVGMELAGSPSYEQYF
TRBV6-4	TRBJ2-1	TRBD1	14	TGTGCCAGCAGTCGGCAGGGGGCGGACAATGAGCAGTTCTTC	CASSRQGADNEQFF
TRBV7-2	TRBJ2-1	TRBD1	12	TGTGCCAGCAGCCCTGGGACAGGGCGGGGGTTCTTC	CASSPGTGRGFF
TRBV2	TRBJ2-6	TRBD1	18	TGTGCCAGCAGTGAAGCCCCCCAGGGGGCGGGTGGGGCCAACGTCCTGACTTTC	CASSEAPQGAGGANVLTF
TRBV30	TRBJ2-7	TRBD1	13	TGTGCCTGGAGTAGGAACAGGGGCTACGAGCAGTACTTC	CAWSRNRGYEQYF
TRBV28	TRBJ2-1	TRBD1	15	TGTGCCAGCAGTTTACCAGGGGGCTCCTACAATGAGCAGTTCTTC	CASSLPGGSYNEQFF
TRBV19	TRBJ2-3	NA	14	TGTGCCAGTAGTCCGAGGACGGGCACAGATACGCAGTATTTT	CASSPRTGTDTQYF
TRBV11-3	TRBJ2-1	NA	12	TGTGCCAGCAGCCGACCCGACAATGAGCAGTTCTTC	CASSRPDNEQFF
TRBV9	TRBJ2-7	TRBD2	15	TGTGCCAGCAGCGTAAGCGGGGGAGGCTACTACGAGCAGTACTTC	CASSVSGGGYYEQYF
TRBV6-2/TRBV6-3	TRBJ2-1	TRBD2	15	TGTGCCAGCAGTTACACTAGCGGCTCCTACAATGAGCAGTTCTTC	CASSYTSGSYNEQFF
TRBV7-8	TRBJ1-3	NA	18	TGTGCCAGCAGCTTAGGGTTTGTGGGTACCCTCTCTGGAAACACCATATATTTT	CASSLGFVGTLSGNTIYF
TRBV7-9	TRBJ1-5	TRBD1	15	TGTGCCAGCAGCTGGGGACAGGAGGACAATCAGCCCCAGCATTTT	CASSWGQEDNQPQHF
TRBV5-3	TRBJ2-3	TRBD2	15	TGTGCCAGAAGCTCCCTAGCGGGGGACACAGATACGCAGTATTTT	CARSSLAGDTDTQYF
TRBV7-9	TRBJ2-7	TRBD1	14	TGTGCCAGCAGCAACAGGGGCACGGGCTACGAGCAGTACTTC	CASSNRGTGYEQYF
TRBV2	TRBJ2-1	NA	12	TGTGCCAGCAGTGGGGAATCTCATCCCCAGTTCTTC	CASSGESHPQFF
TRBV5-1	TRBJ2-7	TRBD2	16	TGCGCCAGGGAACTCCGGGGACTAGCAGTTGTAAACGAGCAGTACTTC	CARELRGLAVVNEQYF
TRBV6-1	TRBJ2-5	NA	11	TGTGCCAGCAGTGACCGAGAGACCCAGTACTTC	CASSDRETQYF
TRBV27	TRBJ1-6	NA	13	TGTGCCAGCAGGACGGCACTTAATTCACCCCTCCACTTT	CASRTALNSPLHF
TRBV28	TRBJ2-7	TRBD2	14	TGTGCCAGCAGTTTACTTGGACTAGCGAAAGAGCAGTACTTC	CASSLLGLAKEQYF
TRBV6-4	TRBJ2-1	TRBD2	15	TGTGCCAGCAGTGACGGGGCTAGCGGGCACAATGAGCAGTTCTTC	CASSDGASGHNEQFF
TRBV9	TRBJ1-6	TRBD1	13	TGTGCCAGCAGCGGGGACAGGAATTCACCCCTCCACTTT	CASSGDRNSPLHF
TRBV7-9	TRBJ2-7	NA	13	TGTGCCAGCAGCTTAGGAGGACTCTACGAGCAGTACTTC	CASSLGGLYEQYF
TRBV12-3/TRBV12-4	TRBJ1-1	NA	13	TGTGCCACCAGGGGAGGGGGGAACACTGAAGCTTTCTTT	CATRGGGNTEAFF
TRBV5-1	TRBJ1-6	TRBD1	16	TGCGCCAGCAGCCCCGGTGGAGGGGGCGTGAATTCACCCCTCCACTTT	CASSPGGGGVNSPLHF
TRBV28	TRBJ1-5	NA	15	TGTGCCAGCAGTTTCCCCGAAGGTTGGGAACAGCCCCAGCATTTT	CASSFPEGWEQPQHF
TRBV27	TRBJ2-1	NA	16	TGTGCCAGCATTCCAACCCCTAGAGGGCCCCTCAATGAGCAGTTCTTC	CASIPTPRGPLNEQFF
TRBV27	TRBJ1-2	TRBD1	14	TGTGCCAGCAGCCAACCAGGGGGCACATTCGGCTACACCTTC	CASSQPGGTFGYTF
TRBV28	TRBJ2-7	NA	15	TGTGCCAGCAGTTACCCCGGACTACTCTCCTACGAGCAGTACTTC	CASSYPGLLSYEQYF
TRBV5-6	TRBJ1-3	NA	18	TGTGCCAGCAGTCCCTTGGGGGGACACGGAAACACCATCCTACCCATATATTTT	CASSPLGGHGNTILPIYF
TRBV28	TRBJ2-7	NA	16	TGTGCCAGCAGTCCCCTTTCTGGAGGGTATCATTACGAGCAGTACTTC	CASSPLSGGYHYEQYF
TRBV19	TRBJ2-1	NA	14	TGTGCCAGTAGTACCAAAAGAGGTGGCGATGAGCAGTTCTTC	CASSTKRGGDEQFF
TRBV28	TRBJ1-1	TRBD1	16	TGTGCCAGCGAGGGGGCTCCTGGTTGGCAGAACACTGAAGCTTTCTTT	CASEGAPGWQNTEAFF